Following are 11 T cell receptor beta chains from one sample sequenced in a study of blood T cell repertoires in COVID-19. Data came from immunoSEQ multiplex PCR; TCRdb stores just in-frame clones and leaves some out. The sample includes about 170,000 clones, about four fifths seen only once; the top ten take approximately 2.6%. What was sequenced was peripheral blood. Source of these receptors: a woman older than 75 with COVID-19, enrolled during active disease.

This chain links TRBV7-2 with TRBJ2-2; 7 bases line up with TRBD2. The CDR3 spans 16 residues. From germline, CDR1 is SGHTA and CDR2 FQGNSA. V shed 5 bases, J shed 7 bases, and the junction held 13 bases outside the gene matches. CDR3: CASSGRLGGVFGELFF. The CDR3 DNA follows: TGTGCCAGCAGCGGCCGACTGGGGGGGGTTTTCGGGGAGCTGTTTTTT.

The chain is built from TRBV2 and TRBJ1-2; 9 positions agree with TRBD1. Losses at the gene ends were 4 bases for V and 3 bases for J; bases not matched to a gene: 6. Looked up from germline, CDR1 is SNHLY and CDR2 is FYNNEI. This CDR3 has 15 residues. The CDR3 region is CASSVGRQGDYGYTF. CDR3 bases: TGTGCCAGCAGTGTGGGCAGACAGGGGGACTATGGCTACACCTTC.

The chain couples TRBV13 to TRBJ1-1, with unresolved D. This CDR3 has 15 amino acids. Germline V gene data show CDR1 as PRHDT and CDR2 as FYEKMQ (reference sequence). V dropped 3 bases and J dropped 1 base, with 12 bases sitting between them. In DNA, the CDR3 is TGTGCCAGCAGCTTGTATATTCTAGGGAACACTGAAGCTTTCTTT. It encodes CASSLYILGNTEAFF.

The chain couples TRBV2 to TRBJ2-7, with D maybe TRBD2 (6 bases). Trimming took 9 bases from V and 9 from J, leaving 24 bases between them. Per the germline V gene, CDR1 is SNHLY and CDR2 is FYNNEI. This CDR3 region has 14 residues. The CDR3, as DNA: TGTGCCAGGGGCCAAGCGGCCAGGGAGGCAAGGCAGTACTTC. Translated, it gives CARGQAAREARQYF. Complete variable domain (other parts from reference TRBV2 and TRBJ2-7): EPEVTQTPSHQVTQMGQEVILRCVPISNHLYFYWYRQILGQKVEFLVSFYNNEISEKSEIFDDQFSVERPDGSNFTLKIRSTKLEDSAMYFCARGQAAREARQYFGPGTRLTVT.

The chain couples TRBV7-6 to TRBJ2-1; perhaps TRBD1 as D (6 bases). The CDR3 runs to 17 residues. The germline gives CDR1 SGHVS, CDR2 FNYEAQ. V lost 5 bases, J lost 1 base, and 18 bases lay in between. CDR3 loop: CASSPRPGTYSYNEQFF. CDR3 coding DNA: TGTGCCAGCAGCCCTAGGCCCGGGACATATTCCTACAATGAGCAGTTCTTC.

This chain joins TRBV28 and TRBJ2-7; D is perhaps TRBD2 (5 bases). Trimming took 5 bases from V and 1 from J, leaving 15 bases between them. Germline CDR1 and CDR2: MDHEN and SYDVKM. This CDR3 is built from 15 residues. The CDR3 reads CASSPPYRGSYEQYF. The CDR3, as DNA: TGTGCCAGCAGTCCGCCCTACCGGGGTTCCTACGAGCAGTACTTC.

The chain uses TRBV10-3 and TRBJ1-2, with TRBD1 as a possible D gene (6 bases). The V end lost 0 bases, the J end lost 2 bases, and 10 bases lay between the germline ends. Germline V gene sequence: CDR1 ENHRY, CDR2 SYGVKD. The CDR3 contains 15 residues. The CDR3 nucleotides read TGTGCCATCAGTGAGTCCACCCAGGGGAACTATGGCTACACCTTC. This codes for CAISESTQGNYGYTF.

The chain is built from TRBV5-1 and TRBJ2-5, with 7 bases matching TRBD2. Germline values: CDR1 SGHRS, CDR2 YFSETQ. The length of the CDR3 is 15 residues. The V gene end was trimmed by 4 bases and the J gene end by 5 bases; junction bases not matched to a gene: 11. The DNA for the CDR3 is TGCGCCAGCAGCCCGAACGAAGGGCGGGGGGAGACCCAGTACTTC. Translating gives CASSPNEGRGETQYF.

The rearrangement links TRBV28 to TRBJ2-3; 7 bases are a match to TRBD1. V was pared by 5 bases and J by 9 bases, with 11 bases of the junction left unmatched. This CDR3 is built from 14 residues. CDR1 and CDR2 from the germline V gene are MDHEN and SYDVKM. This CDR3 reads CASSPGQARGTQYF. The DNA of the CDR3 is TGTGCCAGCAGTCCCGGACAGGCGAGGGGGACGCAGTATTTT.

The sample holds one count of this clone. The gene calls are TRBV5-1 and TRBJ2-1; 13 positions agree with TRBD2. The CDR3 totals 15 residues. Germline lookup yields CDR1 SGHRS and CDR2 YFSETQ. Trimming removed 3 bases from V and 6 bases from J; junction bases left unmatched: 3. The CDR3 DNA reads TGCGCCAGCAGCTCAAGGACTAGCGGGGGCAATGAGCAGTTCTTC. Its protein product is CASSSRTSGGNEQFF.

The V gene is TRBV11-1, the J gene TRBJ1-2, with a possible D match to TRBD1 (5 bases). Germline loops: CDR1 SGHAT, CDR2 FQDESV (reference sequence). The CDR3 has 12 amino acids. Trimming shortened V by 5 bases and J by 3 bases, and 7 bases separated the two germline ends. The CDR3 loop reads CASSRGDYGYTF. In DNA, the CDR3 is TGTGCCAGCAGCCGGGGGGACTATGGCTACACCTTC.